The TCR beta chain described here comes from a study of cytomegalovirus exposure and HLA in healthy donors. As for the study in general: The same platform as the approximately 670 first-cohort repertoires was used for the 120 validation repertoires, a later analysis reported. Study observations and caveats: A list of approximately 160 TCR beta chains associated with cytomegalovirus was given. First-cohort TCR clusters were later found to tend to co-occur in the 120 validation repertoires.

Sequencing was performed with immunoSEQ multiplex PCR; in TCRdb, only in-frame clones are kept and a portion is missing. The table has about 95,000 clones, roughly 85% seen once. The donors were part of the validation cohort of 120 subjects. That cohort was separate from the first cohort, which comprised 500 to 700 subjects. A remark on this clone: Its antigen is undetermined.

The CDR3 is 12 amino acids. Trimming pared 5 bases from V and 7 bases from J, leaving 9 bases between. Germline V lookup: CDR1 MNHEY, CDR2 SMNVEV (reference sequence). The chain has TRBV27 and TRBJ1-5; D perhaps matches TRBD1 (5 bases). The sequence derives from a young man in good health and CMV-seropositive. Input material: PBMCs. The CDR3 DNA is TGTGCCAGCAGTCTCCGGGGGCAGCCCCAGCATTTT. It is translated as CASSLRGQPQHF.